The 12 T cell receptor beta chains in this list originate from one sample, sequenced in a study of T-cell reconstitution after alpha-beta-depleted transplantation in children. Unique molecular identifiers tagged the TCRbeta library. TCRdb reprocessed the PCR reads with MiXCR, giving one entry per CDR3 protein. The sample includes 490,000 or so distinct CDR3 sequences, under 15% of them seen just once. Material: PBMCs from the stem cell graft donor, obtained from the stem cell graft. The source of these receptors is a human donor who donated a stem cell graft to a child with combined immunodeficiency.

A few counts support this clonotype. This sequence joins TRBV29-1 and TRBJ2-3; 10 bases agree with TRBD2. Per the germline V gene, CDR1 is SQVTM and CDR2 is ANQGSEA. V lost 7 bases to trimming and J lost 3 bases; unmatched junction nucleotides: 13. The length of the CDR3 is 16 residues. The CDR3 loop is CSATGLAGVGTDTQYF. The CDR3 nucleotides are TGCAGCGCGACCGGGCTAGCGGGAGTTGGGACAGATACGCAGTATTTT.

This clonotype was seen repeatedly, ten times or more. The chain links TRBV7-2 to TRBJ2-3; D gene unclear. The germline V and J ends were trimmed by 5 bases and 2 bases, with 8 bases remaining between them. Per germline, CDR1 SGHTA and CDR2 FQGNSA. This CDR3 has 13 residues. CDR3 DNA: TGTGCCAGCAGCCCGGACGCCACAGATACGCAGTATTTT. Its translation is CASSPDATDTQYF.

The J gene is TRBJ2-2, the V gene TRBV15; D remains ambiguous. Germline CDR1 and CDR2: LNHNV and YYDKDF (reference sequence). The CDR3 consists of 11 residues. Trimming took off 3 bases at V and 5 bases at J, with 1 base between the two ends. The CDR3 DNA is TGTGCCACCAGCAGGACCGGGGAGCTGTTTTTT. It specifies CATSRTGELFF.

CDR3 sequence reads: CASSGRETSGSVPDTQYF. In DNA form, the CDR3 reads TGTGCCAGCAGTGGAAGGGAGACTAGCGGGAGTGTACCAGATACGCAGTATTTT. The chain is built from TRBV2 and TRBJ2-3, with 12 bases fitting TRBD2. J was trimmed by 4 bases and V by 4 bases; bases with no gene match: 12. The CDR3 has 18 amino acids. CDR1 is SNHLY and CDR2 is FYNNEI in the germline V gene.

This clonotype was recorded at least ten times. The chain couples TRBV5-1 to TRBJ2-1; possible D gene TRBD1, 5 bases. Trimming pared 0 bases from V and 8 bases from J, leaving 12 bases between. Germline CDR1 SGHRS, CDR2 YFSETQ. This CDR3 comprises 14 residues. CDR3 in DNA: TGCGCCAGCAGCTTGGGGCAGGGTTCGGATGAGCAGTTCTTC. This encodes CASSLGQGSDEQFF.

This clonotype was observed a few times. Germline and junction disagree at one end, which may indicate a read error. The V and J genes are TRBV10-3 and TRBJ2-6, with D possibly called TRBD1 or TRBD2 (5 bases each). Germline values: CDR1 ENHRY, CDR2 SYGVKD. This CDR3 has 14 residues. Here the CDR3 DNA reads TGTGCCATCAATGAGGGGACTGGGGCCAACGTCCTGACTTTC. This translates into CAINEGTGANVLTF.

The V gene is TRBV18, the J gene TRBJ1-1, with TRBD1 identical over 9 bases. V dropped 2 bases and J dropped 11; count of bases not matched to a gene: 12. The germline V gene has CDR1 KGHSH and CDR2 LQKENI. The CDR3 covers 15 residues. Here the CDR3 reads CASSPDGGTGRKAFF. Written as DNA, the CDR3 is TGTGCCAGCTCACCAGACGGTGGGACAGGGAGGAAGGCTTTCTTT.

This clonotype was counted many times. The chain employs TRBV12-3 or TRBV12-4 and TRBJ2-4; a weak D match, TRBD2 (5 bases). This CDR3 region has 13 residues. V lost 7 bases to trimming and J lost 9 bases, with 16 bases between them. CDR3 in DNA: TGTGCCAGCACTCTAGGCGGGTACGGCATTCAGTACTTC. Translated: CASTLGGYGIQYF.

The rearrangement joins TRBV2 to TRBJ1-2; TRBD1 agrees at 7 bases. With 7 bases clipped from V and 5 bases from J, the junction kept 7 bases outside the gene matches. This CDR3 region has 13 residues. Germline V gives CDR1 SNHLY, CDR2 FYNNEI. For the CDR3, the DNA is TGTGCCAGCATAGCAGGGGGGAGTTATGGCTACACCTTC. Protein: CASIAGGSYGYTF.

This clonotype appeared many times. The chain has TRBV20-1 and TRBJ2-1, with D tentatively TRBD1 (6 bases). This CDR3 has 14 amino acids. The germline V and J ends were trimmed by 1 base and 5 bases, with 12 bases remaining between them. From germline, CDR1 is DFQATT and CDR2 SNEGSKA (reference sequence). The CDR3 spells CSARALDSHNEQFF. CDR3 in DNA: TGCAGTGCTAGAGCCTTGGACAGCCACAATGAGCAGTTCTTC.

This clonotype was detected only a few times. This chain connects TRBV2 to TRBJ2-1; D is ambiguous. The germline gives CDR1 SNHLY, CDR2 FYNNEI. The V and J ends lost 8 bases and 3 bases respectively, with 11 bases between them. CDR3 length: 13 residues. In DNA form, the CDR3 reads TGTGCCAGCTTCGGGCAGAGCTACAATGAGCAGTTCTTC. Encoded protein: CASFGQSYNEQFF.

This clonotype showed up many times. The chain recombines TRBV15 with TRBJ2-3; D may correspond to TRBD1 or TRBD2 (6 bases each). This CDR3 is 18 amino acids long. Germline lookup yields CDR1 LNHNV and CDR2 YYDKDF (reference sequence). Trimming shortened V by 6 bases and J by 0 bases, and 22 bases separated the two germline ends. The DNA of the CDR3 is TGTGCCACCAGAGAGGGGGGTACCACGATTCGGAGCACAGATACGCAGTATTTT. It yields the protein CATREGGTTIRSTDTQYF.